The rows below give T cell receptor beta chains drawn from one sample of a study of cytomegalovirus exposure and HLA in healthy donors. The repertoire was sequenced with immunoSEQ multiplex PCR; TCRdb's copy has only in-frame clones and lacks some. The sample shows around 70,000 clones, and approximately 2.4% sits with its ten largest clones. The sample was PBMCs. The source is a female donor in good health and CMV-seropositive. The CDR3 runs from the conserved cysteine through the conserved F or W. Fields, in order: D gene, V gene, CDR3 length, CDR3 protein. D genes are given only for firm matches.

>TRBD1|TRBV7-6|14
CASSLEAGGSEQYF
>TRBD2|TRBV9|16
CASSTLAGGPMNEQFF
>-|TRBV6-5|13
CASSLSSPYEQYF
>TRBD1|TRBV4-1|15
CASSQGQGADTEAFF
>-|TRBV30|16
CAWTLPGVRGLSGYTF
>TRBD1|TRBV9|15
CASSVEPGGGETQYF
>-|TRBV28|17
CASSLTVTLLMNTEAFF
>-|TRBV2|16
CASSERGFSYNSPLHF
>TRBD1|TRBV15|15
CATSSHGTGHEKLFF
>TRBD1|TRBV29-1|15
CSVEGPGTGGTEAFF
>-|TRBV9|14
CASTKTGSNEKLFF
>TRBD1|TRBV4-2|16
CASSQRLGTGVNGYTF
>-|TRBV28|13
CASSAGNTYEQYF
>-|TRBV4-2|14
CASSQDPGNEKLFF
>TRBD1|TRBV10-3|15
CAISEFRDSPYEQYF
>-|TRBV7-2|16
CASNKPAGAGTGELFF
>-|TRBV27|13
CASSWDGSYEQYF
>-|TRBV9|13
CASSVGALNEQYF
>-|TRBV18|14
CASSPTSQVDTQYF
>TRBD1|TRBV7-7|16
CASSLAWAGGAETQYF
>-|TRBV28|15
CASSSPAGVEYEQYF
>-|TRBV6-5|14
CASSSASGANVLTF
>-|TRBV6-4|13
CASSEGQNYGYTF
>TRBD2|TRBV4-1|16
CASSHSGLGGTDTQYF
>TRBD1|TRBV6-1|13
CASAERGLGGYTF
>TRBD2|TRBV7-3|20
CASSPGSSGGANINTDTQYF
>-|TRBV18|14
CASSPRPSAYEQYF
>-|TRBV5-1|15
CASRFTGSGTDTQYF
>-|TRBV30|16
CAWRGSGGLFNYGYTF
>TRBD1|TRBV4-3|17
CASSQDFPGQDTYEQYF
>TRBD1|TRBV9|14
CASSVTGESYGYTF
>TRBD2|TRBV30|13
CAWTSSGAGTQYF
>TRBD2|TRBV4-3|15
CASSQSRGDQETQYF
>TRBD1|TRBV14|17
CASSHPIRSQTGETQYF
>-|TRBV28|14
CASSLESFNSPLHF
>-|TRBV9|16
CASSSQVGGVATEAFF
>-|TRBV6-5|15
CASSYSSGSYNEQFF
>-|TRBV18|14
CASSPPAGSDTQYF
>-|TRBV28|17
CASSPGTGRLAVRKQYF
>TRBD2|TRBV6-5|14
CASSYLAGADTQYF
>TRBD2|TRBV6-4|15
CASSDTISGSNEQFF
>TRBD2|TRBV7-9|16
CASSLSAGGLAGELFF
>-|TRBV5-1|12
CASSSGANVLTF
>TRBD1|TRBV19|12
CASNRGQETQYF
>-|TRBV11-2|16
CASSPRSRTLNTEAFF
>-|TRBV6-5|11
CASSPGDTQYF
>-|TRBV4-1|17
CASSQEGGGLSGTEAFF
>-|TRBV30|13
CAWAAGNSYEQYF
>-|TRBV6-5|14
CASSYSKGNYGYTF
>-|TRBV9|15
CASSVDERGGTEAFF
>TRBD1|TRBV5-6|13
CASSGGQSYEQYF
>TRBD2|TRBV6-5|15
CASSPLAGRTDTQYF
>-|TRBV4-2|12
CASSHRTEGYTF